The TCR beta chain described here comes from a study of T cell repertoires in urothelial bladder cancer. In germline, CDR1 is MNHEY, CDR2 SMNVEV (reference sequence). This CDR3 is built from 15 residues. V dropped 6 bases and J dropped 8 bases, with 20 bases sitting between them. Profiling relied on immunoSEQ multiplex PCR, and the TCRdb table lists in-frame clones only, not all of them. The sample lists about 520 clones; roughly 70% were seen once. Overall study results and limits: One T-cell clone reached up to roughly 17% of carcinoma infiltrating lymphocytes.

As regards this clone: Its antigen remains unknown.

The sample was tumor-infiltrating cells from bladder cancer. V and J are TRBV27 and TRBJ2-1, with unresolved D. This sequence originates from a human donor with urothelial carcinoma. The CDR3 region is CASRLTTAIGDEQFF. CDR3 in DNA: TGTGCCAGCAGGTTAACCACAGCCATTGGCGATGAGCAGTTCTTC.